The clone carrying this TCR beta chain was seen many times. Its specificity is unknown. The CDR3 extends 3 residues past the end of the read, so its final part is completed from the germline J gene. The repertoire was sequenced with immunoSEQ multiplex PCR; TCRdb's copy has only in-frame clones and lacks some. Recorded here are about 60,000 clones, none singletons. The data are from a study of T cell clonality in common variable immunodeficiency. General study results and limits: Patient heterogeneity in the CVID cohort limited correlations between repertoire features and clinical complications.

V trimming: 3 bases; J trimming: 2 bases; junction bases outside the gene matches: 2. Per the germline V gene, CDR1 is SGHDN and CDR2 is FVKESK. The CDR3 covers 15 residues. The sample comprised peripheral blood mononuclear cells. This clonotype was sampled from a person between 18 and 75 years old in good health. The rearrangement joins TRBV14 to TRBJ1-2; 11 bases are shared with TRBD1. Partial CDR3 DNA: TGTGCCAGCAGCCAGTGGACAGGGGGCAACTATGGC. Its translation is CASSQWTGGNYG. The whole CDR3 sequence is CASSQWTGGNYGYTF.